This TCR beta chain was captured by sequencing in a study of cytomegalovirus exposure and HLA in healthy donors. Across the whole study: The study placed about 81% of its 398 genotyped donors in the Caucasian-associated ancestry cluster. Notes on the study in general: Later on, an analysis showed TCR association rates differing by HLA locus, with DRB1 the most and HLA-C the fewest. Indistinguishable V segments such as TRBV6-2 and TRBV6-3 were excluded. A later analysis showed HLA-associated TCR beta chains outstripping equally common others in clonal expansion.

The CDR3 totals 16 residues. The trim removed 4 bases at V and 3 bases at J, leaving 10 bases unmatched. Germline loops: CDR1 MGHRA, CDR2 YSYEKL. The study ran its PCR with 60 Vbeta and 13 Jbeta primers. The assay was immunoSEQ multiplex PCR, and TCRdb's table has in-frame clones only and misses some. The profile shows some 180,000 clones, about four fifths of them singletons. The sample holds one count of this clone. Its antigen is as yet unknown. This receptor was taken from a woman younger than 45 in good health and CMV-seronegative. The rearrangement joins TRBV4-1 to TRBJ2-3; 7 positions agree with TRBD1. Material: PBMCs. CDR3 nucleotides: TGCGCCAGCAGCCCGAATGAGGGGGCCGGGACAGATACGCAGTATTTT. It encodes CASSPNEGAGTDTQYF.